Below, 25 T cell receptor beta chains from the same sample are listed, as sequenced in a study of blood T cell repertoires in COVID-19 (dated by TCRdb to the early 2020s). Library method: the immunoSEQ multiplex PCR assay. The immuneACCESS repertoire file appears here via TCRdb, limited to in-frame rearrangements. These files lack a portion of the clones; in checked studies, under half of the deficit traces to unresolved V genes, and the cause of the others is not known. For this sample there are tens of thousands of clones; about 80% appear just once. In total, the top ten clones hold 6.5% to 7.5% of the sample. Material: peripheral blood. The receptors were gathered from a man under 40 with COVID-19, enrolled during active disease.

This sequence joins TRBV27 and TRBJ1-5; 9 bases line up with TRBD1. CDR3 length: 14 amino acids. Trimming at V came to 5 bases and at J to 8 bases, leaving 7 bases not matched to a gene. Germline values: CDR1 MNHEY, CDR2 SMNVEV (reference sequence). The CDR3 nucleotides read TGTGCCAGCAGTGCCTCCGGGACAGGGAAGCCCCAGCATTTT. It is translated as CASSASGTGKPQHF.

The chain joins TRBV7-9 to TRBJ1-2; the match to TRBD1 covers 9 bases. The CDR3 length is 15 residues. The germline V gene encodes CDR1 SEHNR and CDR2 FQNEAQ (reference sequence). Trimming cost V 4 bases and J 2 bases; bases outside gene matches: 5. The CDR3 DNA follows: TGTGCCAGCAGCTCCTCCGGGACAGGGAACTATGGCTACACCTTC. Translating it yields CASSSSGTGNYGYTF.

V gene TRBV24-1 combines with J gene TRBJ2-2, with 11 positions matching TRBD2. The CDR3 covers 17 residues. V shed 7 bases, J shed 0 bases, and the junction held 6 bases outside the gene matches. Germline CDR1 and CDR2: KGHDR and SFDVKD. The CDR3 sequence is CATSSPGLAANTGELFF. The CDR3 DNA follows: TGTGCCACCAGCAGTCCGGGACTAGCGGCGAACACCGGGGAGCTGTTTTTT.

The CDR3 DNA reads as TGCGCCAGCAGCCCGACCGGGACTAGTGGAGATACGCAGTATTTT. Translating it yields CASSPTGTSGDTQYF. This chain joins TRBV5-1 and TRBJ2-3; 8 nucleotides align to TRBD2. The V and J ends lost 4 bases and 5 bases, in that order; junction bases with no gene match: 9. This CDR3 is built from 15 residues. CDR1 is SGHRS, CDR2 YFSETQ, per germline.

The V and J genes are TRBV18 and TRBJ2-5; 7 bases match TRBD1. The V gene's germline CDR1 is KGHSH and CDR2 LQKENI. Unmatched junction bases numbered 7, after V lost 11 bases and J lost 1 base. The CDR3 sequence is 13 residues long. CDR3 loop: CAGQGTAQETQYF. The CDR3 DNA follows: TGTGCCGGCCAGGGGACAGCCCAAGAGACCCAGTACTTC.

This clone has only one observation. CDR3 nucleotides: TGTGCCAGCAGCTTAGGAGATAGCGGGGGCTCTTTCACAGATACGCAGTATTTT. Its protein product is CASSLGDSGGSFTDTQYF. The rearrangement links TRBV7-9 to TRBJ2-3; TRBD2 aligns across 9 bases. V gave up 1 base and J gave up 2 bases; unmatched junction bases: 10. CDR1 is SEHNR, CDR2 FQNEAQ, per germline (reference sequence). The CDR3 contains 18 residues.

The chain carries TRBV6-5 and TRBJ1-3, with D perhaps matching TRBD1 (5 bases). The CDR3 has 14 residues. V was shortened by 8 bases and J by 4 bases, with 15 bases between the two germline ends. The germline V gene has CDR1 MNHEY and CDR2 SVGAGI. The CDR3 DNA reads as TGTGCCAGCTCAAGGGGAGGGGAAGGAAACACCATATATTTT. Its protein is CASSRGGEGNTIYF.

The chain is built from TRBV18 and TRBJ1-2; maybe TRBD1 (6 bases). The CDR3 extends over 13 amino acids. CDR1 is KGHSH, CDR2 LQKENI, per germline. Trimming took 5 bases from V and 8 from J, leaving 15 bases between them. Here the CDR3 DNA reads TGTGCCAGCTCATCTCAACAGGGCTGGGGCTACACCTTC. Amino acids: CASSSQQGWGYTF.

The chain recombines TRBV19 with TRBJ1-2, with 7 bases identical to TRBD1. The trim removed 6 bases at V and 8 bases at J, leaving 18 bases unmatched. Per germline, CDR1 LNHDA and CDR2 SQIVND (reference sequence). This CDR3 contains 16 residues. CDR3 in amino acids: CASSPLTGTSSYGYTF. Written as DNA, the CDR3 is TGTGCCAGTAGCCCATTGACAGGGACATCAAGCTACGGCTACACCTTC.

J is TRBJ1-2 and V is TRBV6-6, with D perhaps TRBD1 (5 bases). This CDR3 contains 15 residues. CDR1 MNHNY and CDR2 SVGAGI come from the germline V gene (reference sequence). Trimming removed 2 bases from V and 5 bases from J, with 15 bases in between. CDR3 DNA sequence: TGTGCCAGCAGTTACGACCGGGGGTCGTTTTATGGCTACACCTTC. It translates to CASSYDRGSFYGYTF.

V and J are TRBV28 and TRBJ2-7, with a tentative D call TRBD1 (5 bases). The V and J ends lost 5 bases and 4 bases respectively, with 12 bases between them. Germline-derived CDR1 and CDR2 are MDHEN and SYDVKM. This CDR3 has 13 residues. CDR3 bases: TGTGCCAGCAGTCCGACAGTCGTATACGAGCAGTACTTC. Translation: CASSPTVVYEQYF. Using reference TRBV28 and TRBJ2-7 for the parts outside the CDR3, the full variable domain is DVKVTQSSRYLVKRTGEKVFLECVQDMDHENMFWYRQDPGLGLRLIYFSYDVKMKEKGDIPEGYSVSREKKERFSLILESASTNQTSMYLCASSPTVVYEQYFGPGTRLTVT.

This chain links TRBV19 with TRBJ2-7; 9 nucleotides match TRBD2. J gave up 2 bases and V 6 bases, and 11 bases lay outside the gene matches. The CDR3 has 16 residues. Germline values: CDR1 LNHDA, CDR2 SQIVND (reference sequence). The CDR3 DNA reads TGTGCCAGTAGCCTAGCGGGACCCCCTAGAACCTACGAGCAGTACTTC. Translation gives CASSLAGPPRTYEQYF.

This clone was seen only a few times. The chain has TRBV25-1 and TRBJ2-3; D perhaps matches TRBD2 (6 bases). V lost 4 bases and J lost 2, with 10 bases in between. The CDR3 contains 14 residues. Germline-derived CDR1 and CDR2 are MGHDK and SYGVNS. CDR3 DNA: TGTGCCAGCAGTGGGGGACTGCCCACAGATACGCAGTATTTT. It translates to CASSGGLPTDTQYF.

This clone was detected ten times or more. The chain has TRBV9 and TRBJ2-2; 8 bases match TRBD2. Germline CDR1 reads SGDLS; CDR2 reads YYNGEE. V lost 0 bases, J lost 3 bases, and 1 base stayed unmatched. This CDR3 contains 15 residues. CDR3 in amino acids: CASSVAGRDTGELFF. For the CDR3, the DNA is TGTGCCAGCAGCGTAGCCGGGAGGGACACCGGGGAGCTGTTTTTT.

The chain recombines TRBV7-8 with TRBJ1-5; possible D gene TRBD1, 6 bases. The CDR3 extends over 16 amino acids. Trimming took 1 base from V and 8 from J, leaving 18 bases between them. The germline V gene encodes CDR1 SGHVS and CDR2 FQNEAQ. CDR3 residues: CASSLVTGPSLKPQHF. In DNA, the CDR3 is TGTGCCAGCAGCTTAGTAACAGGGCCGAGCTTAAAGCCCCAGCATTTT.

For this clone: An end of the junction does not agree with germline; a read error may underlie this. CDR3 nucleotides: TGTGCCAGCAGCGGAGGGACTAGCGGGAGATCGGCGGACTTC. Translation: CASSGGTSGRSADF. The chain couples TRBV5-5 to TRBJ2-7; TRBD2 matches 14 bases. This CDR3 spans 14 amino acids. CDR1 is SGHKS and CDR2 is YYEKEE in the germline V gene (reference sequence).

DNA for the CDR3: TGTGCCAGCAGCTCTGGCAGAAACTATGGCTACACCTTC. It encodes CASSSGRNYGYTF. The J gene is TRBJ1-2, the V gene TRBV5-4; D is unclear. The germline V gene has CDR1 SGHNT and CDR2 YYREEE (reference sequence). The length of the CDR3 is 13 residues. V was trimmed by 3 bases and J by 2 bases, leaving 8 bases between them.

The chain joins TRBV27 to TRBJ1-6, with TRBD1 matching over 9 bases. The CDR3 runs to 15 residues. Germline CDR1 reads MNHEY; CDR2 reads SMNVEV (reference sequence). The V and J ends lost 2 bases and 10 bases, in that order; junction bases with no gene match: 6. For the CDR3, the DNA is TGTGCCAGCAGTTTAACGGGACAGGGTTACTCACCCCTCCACTTT. Translated, it gives CASSLTGQGYSPLHF.

This clone came up many times. CDR3 in amino acids: CAWSRTSLNTQYF. The CDR3 DNA follows: TGTGCCTGGAGTCGGACTAGCTTAAATACGCAGTATTTT. The J gene is TRBJ2-3, the V gene TRBV30; 8 positions match TRBD2. The V segment lost 2 bases and the J segment 7 bases; nucleotides outside the gene matches: 5. CDR3 size: 13 residues. Germline loops: CDR1 GTSNPN, CDR2 SVGIG (reference sequence).

CDR3 bases: TGTGCCAGCAGCCCCTCCGGGGGGGGAAACACCGGGGAGCTGTTTTTT. This translates into CASSPSGGGNTGELFF. The chain joins TRBV5-4 to TRBJ2-2; 8 bases match TRBD2. Per germline, CDR1 SGHNT and CDR2 YYREEE (reference sequence). The CDR3 loop spans 16 amino acids. V gave up 4 bases and J gave up 2 bases; unmatched junction bases: 7.

This chain uses TRBV19 with TRBJ1-6; possibly TRBD1 for D (5 bases). The CDR3 consists of 15 residues. CDR1 is LNHDA, CDR2 SQIVND, per germline (reference sequence). V lost 2 bases to trimming and J lost 9 bases, with 14 bases between them. The CDR3 DNA reads TGTGCCAGTAGTATAAGGACATCCCGGGCTTCACCCCTCCACTTT. As protein: CASSIRTSRASPLHF.

This chain joins TRBV28 and TRBJ1-6, with TRBD1 as a possible D gene (6 bases). Trimming stripped 6 bases from V and 1 base from J, with 13 bases between. The germline V gene has CDR1 MDHEN and CDR2 SYDVKM. The CDR3 spans 16 residues. The CDR3 bases are TGTGCCAGCAGGTCAGAACAGGGTTCCTATAATTCACCCCTCCACTTT. This encodes CASRSEQGSYNSPLHF.

This chain connects TRBV6-6 to TRBJ1-2; D gene ambiguous. CDR3 length equals 14 residues. The ends were cut back, 6 bases at V and 3 bases at J, with 14 bases in the middle. Looked up from germline, CDR1 is MNHNY and CDR2 is SVGAGI (reference sequence). The CDR3, as DNA: TGTGCCAGCAGGGGCCCAGGAGGTGACTATGGCTACACCTTC. This gives the protein CASRGPGGDYGYTF.

The rearrangement links TRBV6-5 to TRBJ1-5, with a possible D match to TRBD1 (5 bases). The CDR3 has 15 amino acids. The germline V and J ends were trimmed by 3 bases and 5 bases, with 14 bases remaining between them. Germline lookup yields CDR1 MNHEY and CDR2 SVGAGI. The CDR3 protein is CASSYRAGEDQPQHF. CDR3 DNA: TGTGCCAGCAGTTATAGAGCGGGGGAGGATCAGCCCCAGCATTTT.

The genes are TRBV7-9 and TRBJ1-5; 7 bases are a match to TRBD1. This CDR3 spans 14 amino acids. V trimming: 5 bases; J trimming: 1 base; junction bases outside the gene matches: 2. CDR1 and CDR2 (germline): SEHNR, FQNEAQ (reference sequence). In DNA form, the CDR3 reads TGTGCCAGCAGCCTGGACAGGAGCAATCAGCCCCAGCATTTT. Translation: CASSLDRSNQPQHF.